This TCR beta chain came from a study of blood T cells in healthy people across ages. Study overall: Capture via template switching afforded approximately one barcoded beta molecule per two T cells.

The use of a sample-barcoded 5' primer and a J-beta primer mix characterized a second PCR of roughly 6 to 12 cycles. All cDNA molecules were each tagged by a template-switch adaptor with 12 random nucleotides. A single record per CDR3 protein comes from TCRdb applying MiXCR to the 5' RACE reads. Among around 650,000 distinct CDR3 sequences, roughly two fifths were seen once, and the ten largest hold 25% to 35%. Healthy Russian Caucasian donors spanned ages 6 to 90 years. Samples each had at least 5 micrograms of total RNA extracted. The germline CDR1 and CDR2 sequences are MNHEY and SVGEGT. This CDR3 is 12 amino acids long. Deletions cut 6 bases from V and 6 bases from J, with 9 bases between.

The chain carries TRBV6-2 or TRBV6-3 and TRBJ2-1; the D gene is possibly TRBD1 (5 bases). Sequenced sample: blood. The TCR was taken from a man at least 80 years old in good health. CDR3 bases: TGTGCCAGCAGAATAGACAGCAATGAGCAGTTCTTC. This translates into CASRIDSNEQFF.